The source of this TCR beta chain is a study of long-term antiretroviral therapy in people with HIV. Germline assignment: CDR1 SGHRS and CDR2 YFSETQ. The CDR3 consists of 16 residues. The J segment lost 3 bases and the V segment lost 0 bases, leaving 7 bases of the junction unmatched. Per donor, at least one pre-ART and at least two post-ART PBMC samples were obtained. Participants living with HIV all received treatment in the United States. This was the immunoSEQ v3.0 assay at survey level. Sequencing was directed toward 40,000-50,000 T-cell genomes in each sample. TCRdb's table, derived via immunoSEQ multiplex PCR, lists solely in-frame clones and lacks some. This sample carries about 32,000 clones, approximately 85% of them seen once, and the ten largest clones take around 4.4%.

The receptor was derived from a man aged 18 to 30 with HIV. The material was unsorted PBMCs, obtained roughly 3.5 years after starting antiretroviral therapy. This chain links TRBV5-1 with TRBJ1-1, with 8 positions matching TRBD1. As DNA, the CDR3 is TGCGCCAGCAGCTTGGGGGCAGGGGGCCTTCACACTGAAGCTTTCTTT. As protein: CASSLGAGGLHTEAFF.